This record looks at one T cell receptor beta chain sequence and its context. Its matching antigen is unknown. Samples came from axillary lymph nodes draining the breast cancer. Germline CDR1 reads MRHNA; CDR2 reads SNTAGT. V lost 2 bases and J lost 7, with 12 bases in between. This CDR3 region has 15 residues. The sample comes from a study of breast tumors, draining lymph nodes, adjacent tissues. General study results and limits: Tumors had less TCR diversity than lymph nodes, more than nontumor tissue. Data only fit, rather than demonstrated, lymph node origin of most tumor T cells.

TCRdb reprocessed the multiplex PCR reads via MiXCR and lists one record per CDR3 protein. The data hold 200,000 to 250,000 distinct CDR3 sequences, with roughly a third observed a single time. The chain employs TRBV6-4 and TRBJ1-6; D is perhaps TRBD1 (6 bases). Sequencing was performed on axillary lymph node tissue. This clonotype was sampled from a female donor with breast cancer. Some clones in this sample may be carry-over from other donors' samples. DNA for the CDR3: TGTGCCAGCAGTGACGGTCTCAGGGGAAATTCACCCCTCCACTTT. Translated, it gives CASSDGLRGNSPLHF.